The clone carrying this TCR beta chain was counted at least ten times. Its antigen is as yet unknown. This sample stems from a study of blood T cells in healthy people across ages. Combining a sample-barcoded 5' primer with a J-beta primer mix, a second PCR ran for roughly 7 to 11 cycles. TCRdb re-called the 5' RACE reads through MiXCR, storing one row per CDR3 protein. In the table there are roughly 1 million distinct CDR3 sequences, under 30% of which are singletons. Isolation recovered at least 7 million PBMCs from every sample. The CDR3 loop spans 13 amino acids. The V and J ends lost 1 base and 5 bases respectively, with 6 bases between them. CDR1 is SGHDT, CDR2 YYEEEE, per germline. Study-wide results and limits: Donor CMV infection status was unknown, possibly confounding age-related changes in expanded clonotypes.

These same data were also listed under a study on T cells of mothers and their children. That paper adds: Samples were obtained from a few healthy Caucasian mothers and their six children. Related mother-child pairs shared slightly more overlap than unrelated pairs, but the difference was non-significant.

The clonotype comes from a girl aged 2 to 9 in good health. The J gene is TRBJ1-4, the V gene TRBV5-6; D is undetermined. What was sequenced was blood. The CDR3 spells CASSLRTNEKLFF. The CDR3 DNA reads TGTGCCAGCAGCTTGAGAACGAATGAAAAACTGTTTTTT.